This T cell receptor (beta chain) was sequenced for a study of shared clonotypes between healthy human individuals. V lost 6 bases, J lost 6 bases, and 13 bases lay in between. Germline V gives CDR1 SGHNT, CDR2 YYREEE (reference sequence). The CDR3 loop spans 13 amino acids. The table came from immunoSEQ multiplex PCR; TCRdb's copy has only in-frame clones and leaves some out. The sample carries 950,000 to 1,100,000 clones, 60% to 80% recorded once. The J gene is TRBJ2-1, the V gene TRBV5-4; D is possibly TRBD1 (6 bases). Sequencing input: memory CD4+ T cells sorted from blood. The subset is: CD45RA-negative fraction. This TCR came from a young man in good health. CDR3 in DNA: TGTGCCAGCAAAGAACAGGGCTTCAATGAGCAGTTCTTC. Translating it yields CASKEQGFNEQFF. The variable domain in full, with the rest retrieved from reference TRBV5-4 and TRBJ2-1, is ETGVTQSPTHLIKTRGQQVTLRCSSQSGHNTVSWYQQALGQGPQFIFQYYREEENGRGNFPPRFSGLQFPNYSSELNVNALELDDSALYLCASKEQGFNEQFFGPGTRLTVL.